This TCR beta chain was retrieved from a study of T cell repertoires in cytomegalovirus infection. Study overall: Public signatures in TCR beta pointed to CMV infection and matching HLA type. Whole-study findings and limits: Dominating the ex vivo response were TCR beta clonotypes that were CMV-specific and HLA-C-restricted.

Germline values: CDR1 SSHAT, CDR2 FNYEAQ (reference sequence). The CDR3 has 14 residues. A single record per CDR3 protein comes from TCRdb applying MiXCR to the reads. The sample gives about 80,000 distinct CDR3 sequences, 3.5% to 4.5% of which show up once; approximately 4.6% is in the top ten. This clonotype was observed a handful of times. As yet, its antigen is unknown. The junction departs from the called germline gene at one end, perhaps through a read error. The rearrangement uses TRBV7-7 and TRBJ2-7; a possible D gene is TRBD1 (6 bases). The receptor comes from a human donor in good health (CMV status not recorded). Some clones in this sample may be carry-over from other donors' samples. Sample: PBMCs. The CDR3 loop reads CASNTAGDNGEQYF. The CDR3 DNA is TGTGCTAGCAACACTGCCGGGGACAATGGGGAGCAGTACTTC.